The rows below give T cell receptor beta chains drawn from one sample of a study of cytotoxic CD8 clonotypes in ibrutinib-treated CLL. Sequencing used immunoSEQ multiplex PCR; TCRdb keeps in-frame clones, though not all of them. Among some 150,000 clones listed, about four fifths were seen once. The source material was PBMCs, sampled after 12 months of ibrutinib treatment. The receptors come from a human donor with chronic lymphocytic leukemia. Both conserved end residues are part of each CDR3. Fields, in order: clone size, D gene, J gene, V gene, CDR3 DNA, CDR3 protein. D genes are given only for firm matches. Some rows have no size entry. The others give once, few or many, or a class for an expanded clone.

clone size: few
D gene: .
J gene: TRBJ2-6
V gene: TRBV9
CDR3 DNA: TGTGCCAGCAGCGCGCCTATCTTCTCTGGGGCCAACGTCCTGACTTTC
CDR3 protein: CASSAPIFSGANVLTF

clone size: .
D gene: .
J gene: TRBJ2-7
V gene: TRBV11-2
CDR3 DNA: TGTGCCAGCAGCTATGGACAAAGCTACGAGCAGTACTTC
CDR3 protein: CASSYGQSYEQYF

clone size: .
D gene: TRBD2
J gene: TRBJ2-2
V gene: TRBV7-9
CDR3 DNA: TGTGCCAGCAGCGCACTAGCGGGATCTACCGGGGAGCTGTTTTTT
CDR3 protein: CASSALAGSTGELFF

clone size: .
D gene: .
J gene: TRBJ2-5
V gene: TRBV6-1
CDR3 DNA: TGTGCCAGCAGTGAAGCGCTTCTGCCAGGTTCGAAGACCCAGTACTTC
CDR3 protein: CASSEALLPGSKTQYF

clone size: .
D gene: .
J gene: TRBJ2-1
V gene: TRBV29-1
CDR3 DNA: TGCAGCGTATCCGGGACCACCTACAATGAGCAGTTCTTC
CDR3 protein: CSVSGTTYNEQFF

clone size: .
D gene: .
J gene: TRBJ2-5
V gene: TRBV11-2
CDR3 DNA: TGTGCCAGCAGCTCCCATTTGACAGATGAGACCCAGTACTTC
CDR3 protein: CASSSHLTDETQYF

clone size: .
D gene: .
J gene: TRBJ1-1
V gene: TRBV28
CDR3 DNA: TGTGCCAGCAGTTTATCTGGGGACACTGAAGCTTTCTTT
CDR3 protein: CASSLSGDTEAFF

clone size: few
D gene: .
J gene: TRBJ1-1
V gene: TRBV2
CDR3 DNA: TGTGCCAGCGTCTTGACCTTTGAAGCTTTCTTT
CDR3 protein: CASVLTFEAFF

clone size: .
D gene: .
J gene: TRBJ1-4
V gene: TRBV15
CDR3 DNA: TGTGCCACCAGCAGAGATTATTCAGGGAGAGATGAAAAACTGTTTTTT
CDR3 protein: CATSRDYSGRDEKLFF

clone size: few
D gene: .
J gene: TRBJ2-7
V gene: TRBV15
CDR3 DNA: TGTGCCACCAGCAGAGTTCAGGGAATCGGCGAGCAGTACTTC
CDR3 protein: CATSRVQGIGEQYF

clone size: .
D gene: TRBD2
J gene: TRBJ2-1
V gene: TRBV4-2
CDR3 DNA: TGTGCCAGCAGCCCCTCGGGGAGCGGGGGGTACAATGAGCAGTTCTTC
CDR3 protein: CASSPSGSGGYNEQFF

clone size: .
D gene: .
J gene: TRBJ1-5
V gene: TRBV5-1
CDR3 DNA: TGCGCCAGCAGCTTGGACGGTGACTTTAGCAATCAGCCCCAGCATTTT
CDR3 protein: CASSLDGDFSNQPQHF

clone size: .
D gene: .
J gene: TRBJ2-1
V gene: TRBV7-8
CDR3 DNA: TGTGCCAGCAGCTTAGTCGTAGGGGACAATGAGCAGTTCTTC
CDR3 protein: CASSLVVGDNEQFF

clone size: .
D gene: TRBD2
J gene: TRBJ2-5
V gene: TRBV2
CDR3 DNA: TGTGCCAAAGGGACTACCTACCAAGAGACCCAGTACTTC
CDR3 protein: CAKGTTYQETQYF

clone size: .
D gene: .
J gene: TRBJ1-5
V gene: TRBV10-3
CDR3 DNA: TGTGCCACCCGGGACAACAATCAGCCCCAGCATTTT
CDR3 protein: CATRDNNQPQHF

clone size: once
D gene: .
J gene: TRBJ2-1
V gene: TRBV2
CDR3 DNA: TGTGCCAGCACCTTATGGGGCGACTCCTACAATGAGCAGTTCTTC
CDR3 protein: CASTLWGDSYNEQFF

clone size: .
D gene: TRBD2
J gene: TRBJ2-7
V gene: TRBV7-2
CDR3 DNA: TGTGCCAGCAGCCCAAGACTAGCGGGAGGGCTGAGCGAGCAGTACTTC
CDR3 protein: CASSPRLAGGLSEQYF

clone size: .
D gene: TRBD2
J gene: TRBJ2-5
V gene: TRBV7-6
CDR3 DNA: TGTGCCAGCAGCTTAGTCGGGGGGTACCAAGAGACCCAGTACTTC
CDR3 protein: CASSLVGGYQETQYF

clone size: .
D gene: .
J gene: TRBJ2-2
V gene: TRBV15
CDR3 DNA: TGTGCCACCAGCAGCGGGAGGACAGCTAACACCGGGGAGCTGTTTTTT
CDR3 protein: CATSSGRTANTGELFF

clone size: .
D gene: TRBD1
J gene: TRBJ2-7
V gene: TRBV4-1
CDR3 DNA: TGCGCCAGCAGCCCGAGGACAGGGTCGTACGAGCAGTACTTC
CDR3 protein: CASSPRTGSYEQYF

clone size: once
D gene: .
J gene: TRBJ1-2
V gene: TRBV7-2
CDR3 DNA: TGTGCCAGCAGAAACGGTGCAGGCTATGGCTACACCTTC
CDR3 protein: CASRNGAGYGYTF

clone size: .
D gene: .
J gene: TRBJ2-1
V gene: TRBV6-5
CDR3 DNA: TGTGCCAGCAGTTACCGATTGGACAATGAGCAGTTCTTC
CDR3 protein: CASSYRLDNEQFF

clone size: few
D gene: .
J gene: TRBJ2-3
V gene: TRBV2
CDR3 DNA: TGTGCCAGCAGTGATTGGGGTACGCAGTATTTT
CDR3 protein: CASSDWGTQYF

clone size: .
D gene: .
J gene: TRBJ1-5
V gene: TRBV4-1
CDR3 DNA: TGCGCCAGCAGCGAAATATATAGCAATCAGCCCCAGCATTTT
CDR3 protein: CASSEIYSNQPQHF

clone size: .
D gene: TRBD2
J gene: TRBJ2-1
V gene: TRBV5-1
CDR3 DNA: TGCGCCAGCAGCTTGGACGGGAGGGGAAATGAGCAGTTCTTC
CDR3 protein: CASSLDGRGNEQFF

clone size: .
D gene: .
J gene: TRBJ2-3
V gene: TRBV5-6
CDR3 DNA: TGTGCCAGCAGCTTGGGGTATGGAAGCACAGATACGCAGTATTTT
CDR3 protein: CASSLGYGSTDTQYF

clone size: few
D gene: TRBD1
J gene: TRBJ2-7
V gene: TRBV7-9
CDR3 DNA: TGTGCCAGCAGCTTAGGCTTAGGGGGCTTCGAGCAGTACTTC
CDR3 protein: CASSLGLGGFEQYF

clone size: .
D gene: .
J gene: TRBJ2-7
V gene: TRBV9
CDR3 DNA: TGTGCCAGCAGCGTAGGCTTAGGGAGTTCGGTCTACGAGCAGTACTTC
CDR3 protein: CASSVGLGSSVYEQYF

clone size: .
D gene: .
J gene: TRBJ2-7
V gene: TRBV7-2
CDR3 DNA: TGTGCCAGCAGCTTAACAGGCAGGGACTCCTACGAGCAGTACTTC
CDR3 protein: CASSLTGRDSYEQYF

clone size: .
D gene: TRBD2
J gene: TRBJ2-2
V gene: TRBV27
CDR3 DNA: TGTGCCAGCACCCCCCGACTAGCGGGGAATACGAACACCGGGGAGCTGTTTTTT
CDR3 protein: CASTPRLAGNTNTGELFF

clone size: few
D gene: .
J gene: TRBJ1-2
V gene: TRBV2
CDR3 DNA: TGTGCCAGCAGCCTGGACATAAACTATGGCTACACCTTC
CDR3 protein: CASSLDINYGYTF

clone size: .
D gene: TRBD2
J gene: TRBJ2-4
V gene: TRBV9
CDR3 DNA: TGTGCCAGCAGCACGGGACTAGCGTTAGCCAAAAACATTCAGTACTTC
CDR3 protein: CASSTGLALAKNIQYF

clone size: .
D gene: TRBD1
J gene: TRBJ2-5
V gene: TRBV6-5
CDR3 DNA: TGTGCCAGCAGTTACTCATTACAGGGGGCCGGTGAGACCCAGTACTTC
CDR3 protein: CASSYSLQGAGETQYF

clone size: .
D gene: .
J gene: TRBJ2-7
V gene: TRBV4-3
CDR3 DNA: TGCGCCAGCAGCCAAGCCTACTCCTACGAGCAGTACTTC
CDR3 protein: CASSQAYSYEQYF

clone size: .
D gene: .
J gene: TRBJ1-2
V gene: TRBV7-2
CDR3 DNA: TGTGCCAGCAGCTTATCCCAGGGAACCAGTGGGAGCTATGGCTACACCTTC
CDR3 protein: CASSLSQGTSGSYGYTF

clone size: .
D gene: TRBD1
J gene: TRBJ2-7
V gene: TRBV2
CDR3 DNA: TGTGCCAGCAGTGAACAGGGACAGGGCTACGAGCAGTACTTC
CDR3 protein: CASSEQGQGYEQYF

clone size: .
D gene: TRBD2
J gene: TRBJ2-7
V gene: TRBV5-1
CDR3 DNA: TGCGCCAGCAGCAAAGTCTCCGGGACTAGCGGGACCTACGAGCAGTACTTC
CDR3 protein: CASSKVSGTSGTYEQYF

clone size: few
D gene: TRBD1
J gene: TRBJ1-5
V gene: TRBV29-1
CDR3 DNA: TGCAGCGTTGAGGGACAGGGAGGACAGCCCCAGCATTTT
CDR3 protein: CSVEGQGGQPQHF

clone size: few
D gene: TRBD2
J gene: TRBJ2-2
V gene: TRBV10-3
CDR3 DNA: TGTGCCATCAGTGATTCTAGCGGGAGTCATACCGGGGAGCTGTTTTTT
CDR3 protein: CAISDSSGSHTGELFF

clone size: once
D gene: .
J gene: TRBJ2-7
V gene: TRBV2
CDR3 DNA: TGTGCCAGCACCAAGACTGGGTACGAGCAGTACTTC
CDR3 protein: CASTKTGYEQYF

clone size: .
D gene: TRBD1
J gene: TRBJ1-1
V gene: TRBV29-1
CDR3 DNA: TGCAGCGTTGATGACAGGGGGGATTCTGAAGCTTTCTTT
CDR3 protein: CSVDDRGDSEAFF

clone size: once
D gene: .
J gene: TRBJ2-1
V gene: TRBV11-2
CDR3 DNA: TGTGCCAGCAGCTTAGTCAATGAGCAGTTCTTC
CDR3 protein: CASSLVNEQFF

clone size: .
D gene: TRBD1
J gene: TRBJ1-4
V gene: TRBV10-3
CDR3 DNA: TGTGCCATCAGTGCTGGGACAGGGAAAGAAAAACTGTTTTTT
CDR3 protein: CAISAGTGKEKLFF

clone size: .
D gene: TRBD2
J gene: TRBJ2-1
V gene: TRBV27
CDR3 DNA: TGTGCCAGCAGTTTATCAATAGCGGGTGGGGCCTCCTACAATGAGCAGTTCTTC
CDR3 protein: CASSLSIAGGASYNEQFF

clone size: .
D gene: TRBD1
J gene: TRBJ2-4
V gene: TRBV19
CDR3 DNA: TGTGCCAGTACAACGACAGGGGATTCCGGGGACATTCAGTACTTC
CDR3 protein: CASTTTGDSGDIQYF

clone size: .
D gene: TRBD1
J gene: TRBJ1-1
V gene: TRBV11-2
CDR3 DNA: TGTGCCAGCAGCCGGATCCGGGACAGGGGGCGGAAGAACACTGAAGCTTTCTTT
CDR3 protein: CASSRIRDRGRKNTEAFF

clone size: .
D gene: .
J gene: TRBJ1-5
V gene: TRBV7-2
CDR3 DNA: TGTGCCAGCAGCTTAGCGCAGTATCAGCCCCAGCATTTT
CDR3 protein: CASSLAQYQPQHF